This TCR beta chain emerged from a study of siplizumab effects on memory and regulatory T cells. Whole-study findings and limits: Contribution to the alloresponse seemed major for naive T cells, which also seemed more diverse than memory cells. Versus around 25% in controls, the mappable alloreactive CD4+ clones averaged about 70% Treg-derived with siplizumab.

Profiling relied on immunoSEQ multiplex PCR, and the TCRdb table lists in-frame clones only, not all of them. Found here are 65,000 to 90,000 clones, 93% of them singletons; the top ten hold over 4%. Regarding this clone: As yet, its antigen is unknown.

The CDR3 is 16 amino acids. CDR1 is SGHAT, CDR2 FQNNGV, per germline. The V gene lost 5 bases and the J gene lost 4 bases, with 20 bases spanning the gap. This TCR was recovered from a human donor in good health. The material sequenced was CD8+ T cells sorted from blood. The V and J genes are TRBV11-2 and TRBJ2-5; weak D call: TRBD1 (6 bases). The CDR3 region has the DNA TGTGCCAGCAGCGTGGGACACCCTCCCCGTCGAGAGACCCAGTACTTC. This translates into CASSVGHPPRRETQYF.